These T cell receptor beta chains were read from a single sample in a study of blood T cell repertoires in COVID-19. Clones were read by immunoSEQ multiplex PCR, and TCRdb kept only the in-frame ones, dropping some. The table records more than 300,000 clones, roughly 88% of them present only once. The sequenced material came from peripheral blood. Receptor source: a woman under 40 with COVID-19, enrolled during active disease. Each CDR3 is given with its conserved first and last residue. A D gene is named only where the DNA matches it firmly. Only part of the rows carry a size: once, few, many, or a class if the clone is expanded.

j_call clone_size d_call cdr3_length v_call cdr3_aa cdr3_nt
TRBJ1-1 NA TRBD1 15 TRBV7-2 CASSGGTGFVTEAFF TGTGCCAGCAGCGGGGGGACAGGGTTTGTCACTGAAGCTTTCTTT
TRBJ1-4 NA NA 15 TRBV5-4 CASSLITGGNEKLFF TGTGCCAGCAGCTTGATAACTGGGGGGAATGAAAAACTGTTTTTT
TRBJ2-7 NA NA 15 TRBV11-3 CASSFRQGTSYEQYF TGTGCCAGCAGCTTCCGGCAGGGGACATCCTACGAGCAGTACTTC
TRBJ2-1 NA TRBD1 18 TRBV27 CASSPFAPTGSSYNEQFF TGTGCCAGCAGTCCCTTTGCCCCGACAGGGAGCTCCTACAATGAGCAGTTCTTC
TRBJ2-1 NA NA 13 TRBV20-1 CSASGRSVDEQFF TGCAGTGCTAGTGGGAGGTCCGTGGATGAGCAGTTCTTC
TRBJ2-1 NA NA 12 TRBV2 CASTSSGHEQFF TGTGCCAGCACGTCATCGGGTCATGAGCAGTTCTTC
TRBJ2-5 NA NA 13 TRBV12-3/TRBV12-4 CASSPGVQETQYF TGTGCCAGCAGCCCAGGGGTCCAAGAGACCCAGTACTTC
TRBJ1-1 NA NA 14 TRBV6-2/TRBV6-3 CASSSYRVPTEAFF TGTGCCAGCAGTTCATACCGGGTCCCCACTGAAGCTTTCTTT
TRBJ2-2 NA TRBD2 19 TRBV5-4 CASSPGTSGGPSNTGELFF TGTGCCAGCAGCCCGGGGACTAGCGGGGGGCCTTCGAACACCGGGGAGCTGTTTTTT
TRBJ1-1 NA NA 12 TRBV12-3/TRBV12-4 CASSLSVGEAFF TGTGCCAGCAGTTTGTCGGTCGGGGAAGCTTTCTTT
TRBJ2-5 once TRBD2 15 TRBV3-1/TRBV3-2 CASSSLAGGAATQYF TGTGCCAGCAGCTCACTAGCGGGGGGCGCCGCGACTCAGTACTTC
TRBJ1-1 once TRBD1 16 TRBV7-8 CASSIGASLTGREAFF TGTGCCAGCAGCATAGGGGCGTCATTGACAGGGCGAGAAGCTTTCTTT
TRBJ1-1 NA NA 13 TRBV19 CASSRRENTEAFF TGTGCCAGTAGCAGACGGGAGAACACTGAAGCTTTCTTT
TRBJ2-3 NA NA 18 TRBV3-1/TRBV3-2 CASSRPQEGPWSTDTQYF TGTGCCAGCAGCCGCCCTCAGGAGGGTCCATGGAGCACAGATACGCAGTATTTT
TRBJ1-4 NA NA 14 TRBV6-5 CASSPGQTNEKLFF TGTGCCAGCAGTCCTGGACAGACTAATGAAAAACTGTTTTTT
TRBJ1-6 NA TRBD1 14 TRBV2 CASSGGTANSPLHF TGTGCCAGCAGTGGGGGGACAGCGAATTCACCCCTCCACTTT
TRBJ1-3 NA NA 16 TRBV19 CASSIVWGPGGNTIYF TGTGCCAGTAGTATAGTTTGGGGGCCGGGCGGAAACACCATATATTTT
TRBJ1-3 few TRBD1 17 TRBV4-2 CASSQDGQGAFGNTIYF TGTGCCAGCAGCCAAGACGGACAGGGGGCGTTTGGAAACACCATATATTTT
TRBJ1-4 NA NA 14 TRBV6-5 CASSRGILNEKLFF TGTGCCAGCTCAAGGGGGATTCTTAATGAAAAACTGTTTTTT
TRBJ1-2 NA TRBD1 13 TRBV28 CASSSRGPDGYTF TGTGCCAGCAGTTCCAGGGGGCCGGATGGCTACACCTTC
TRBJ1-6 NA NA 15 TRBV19 CASNTGVTYNSPLHF TGTGCCAGTAATACAGGTGTCACCTATAATTCACCCCTCCACTTT
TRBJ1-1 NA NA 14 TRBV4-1 CASSTQVMNTEAFF TGCGCCAGCAGCACACAGGTCATGAACACTGAAGCTTTCTTT
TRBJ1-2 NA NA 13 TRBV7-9 CASSRLTDYGYTF TGTGCCAGCAGCCGTCTGACAGATTATGGCTACACCTTC
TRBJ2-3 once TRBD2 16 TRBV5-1 CASSLDGRGGPDTQYF TGCGCCAGCAGCTTGGACGGGCGGGGGGGCCCAGATACGCAGTATTTT
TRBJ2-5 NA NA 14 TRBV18 CASSLLAGAETQYF TGTGCCAGCTCACTCCTTGCGGGGGCAGAGACCCAGTACTTC
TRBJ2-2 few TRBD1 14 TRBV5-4 CASSPDRGTGELFF TGTGCCAGCAGCCCGGACAGGGGCACCGGGGAGCTGTTTTTT
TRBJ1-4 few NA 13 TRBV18 CASSPKGGEKLFF TGTGCCAGCTCACCAAAAGGCGGTGAAAAACTGTTTTTT
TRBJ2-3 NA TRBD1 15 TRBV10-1 CASSAGTGGTDTQYF TGCGCCAGCAGTGCAGGGACAGGGGGCACAGATACGCAGTATTTT
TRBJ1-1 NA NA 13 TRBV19 CASTDRMNTEAFF TGTGCCAGTACCGACAGGATGAACACTGAAGCTTTCTTT
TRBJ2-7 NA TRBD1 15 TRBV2 CASSDITGGIDEQYF TGTGCCAGCAGTGACATTACAGGGGGGATTGACGAGCAGTACTTC
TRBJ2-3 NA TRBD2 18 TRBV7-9 CASSFDLASGGDRDTQYF TGTGCCAGCAGCTTCGACTTGGCTAGCGGGGGGGACAGAGATACGCAGTATTTT
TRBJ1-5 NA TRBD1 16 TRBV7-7 CASSWGQGPCNQPQHF TGTGCTAGCAGCTGGGGACAGGGGCCTTGCAATCAGCCCCAGCATTTT
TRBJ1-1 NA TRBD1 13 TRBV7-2 CASSSDRVAEAFF TGTGCCAGCAGCTCGGACAGGGTGGCTGAAGCTTTCTTT
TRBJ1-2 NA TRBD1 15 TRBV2 CASSESHRGDYGYTF TGTGCCAGCAGTGAGTCCCACAGGGGGGACTATGGCTACACCTTC
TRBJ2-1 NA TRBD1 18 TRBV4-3 CASSPLGSGTGGYNEQFF TGCGCCAGCAGCCCCCTGGGTTCCGGGACAGGCGGTTACAATGAGCAGTTCTTC
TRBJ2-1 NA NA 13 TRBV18 CASSPLERREQFF TGTGCCAGCTCACCACTTGAGCGGCGTGAGCAGTTCTTC
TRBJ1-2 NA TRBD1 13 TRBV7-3 CASSPGQNYGYTF TGTGCCAGCAGCCCGGGACAGAACTATGGCTACACCTTC
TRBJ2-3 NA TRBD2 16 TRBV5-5 CASSPPAGGGTDTQYF TGTGCCAGCAGCCCCCCGGCGGGGGGTGGCACAGATACGCAGTATTTT
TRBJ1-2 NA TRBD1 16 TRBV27 CASSSHRDRANYGYTF TGTGCCAGCAGTTCCCACCGGGACAGAGCTAACTATGGCTACACCTTC
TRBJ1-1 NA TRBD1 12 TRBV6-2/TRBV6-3 CASSPRDRVTFF TGTGCCAGCAGTCCGCGGGACAGGGTTACTTTCTTT
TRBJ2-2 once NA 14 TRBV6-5 CASSGSHSTGELFF TGTGCCTCCTCGGGGTCCCATTCCACCGGGGAGCTGTTTTTT
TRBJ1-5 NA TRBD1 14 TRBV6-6 CASSSGQLVQPQHF TGTGCCAGCAGTTCGGGACAGCTAGTTCAGCCCCAGCATTTT
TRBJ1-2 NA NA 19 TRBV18 CASSPFFLETTGQYNGYTF TGTGCCAGCTCACCCTTCTTTCTAGAGACAACAGGGCAGTATAATGGCTACACCTTC
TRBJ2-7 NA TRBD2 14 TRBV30 CAWRVAGAHYEQYF TGTGCCTGGAGAGTAGCGGGCGCCCACTACGAGCAGTACTTC
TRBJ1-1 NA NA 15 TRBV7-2 CASSLVPGASTEAFF TGTGCCAGCAGCTTAGTTCCGGGTGCGAGCACTGAAGCTTTCTTT
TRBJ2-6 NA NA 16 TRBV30 CAWLDRGSSGANVLTF TGTGCCTGGTTGGATAGGGGTAGCTCTGGGGCCAACGTCCTGACTTTC